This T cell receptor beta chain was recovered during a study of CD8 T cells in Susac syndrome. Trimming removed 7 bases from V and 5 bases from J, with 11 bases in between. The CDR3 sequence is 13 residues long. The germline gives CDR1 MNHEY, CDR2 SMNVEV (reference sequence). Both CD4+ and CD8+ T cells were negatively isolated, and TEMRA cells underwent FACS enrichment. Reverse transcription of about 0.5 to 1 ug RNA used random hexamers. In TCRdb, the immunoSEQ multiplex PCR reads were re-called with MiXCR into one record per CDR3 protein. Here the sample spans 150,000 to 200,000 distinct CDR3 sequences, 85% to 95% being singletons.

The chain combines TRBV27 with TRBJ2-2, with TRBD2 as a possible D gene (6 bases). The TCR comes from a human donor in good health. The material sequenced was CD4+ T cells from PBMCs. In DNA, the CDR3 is TGTGCCAGCACCTCCGGGACTACCGGGGAGCTGTTTTTT. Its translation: CASTSGTTGELFF.